This T cell receptor beta chain was sequenced for a study of blood T cell repertoires in COVID-19. Germline trimming cut 6 bases from V and 5 bases from J; bases unmatched to any gene: 8. Germline V gene data show CDR1 as SNHLY and CDR2 as FYNNEI. The CDR3 spans 14 residues. The data were produced by immunoSEQ multiplex PCR, yet TCRdb's version contains in-frame clones alone and is incomplete. This table has roughly 190,000 clones, over 75% appearing once. Sequenced input: peripheral blood. This chain joins TRBV2 and TRBJ2-7; 9 nucleotides agree with TRBD1. The TCR originated in a woman aged 40 to 50 who had recovered from COVID-19. The CDR3 loop reads CASRDRGRSDEQYF. CDR3 coding DNA: TGTGCCAGCAGGGACAGGGGTCGGAGCGACGAGCAGTACTTC.